Listed here is a single T cell receptor (beta chain). These data are taken from a study of blood T cell repertoires in COVID-19. Study-wide context: Specimens from acute and convalescent COVID-19 originated in the United States, Italy and Spain. PBMCs, B-cell-depleted T cells, or T cells provided the cDNA or gDNA that made up the material.

CDR1 is SGHTA, CDR2 FQGNSA, per germline. J gave up 3 bases and V 5 bases, and 7 bases lay outside the gene matches. CDR3 length equals 14 residues. Per the study methods: Amplified reference gene primers provided the basis for estimating nucleated cell counts. Sequenced by immunoSEQ multiplex PCR; TCRdb stores in-frame clones only, minus some. V, J and clone size were drawn from that table, and D and trimming were deduced from the DNA. The data contain around 75,000 clones, 88% of them singletons. This receptor was identified in a human donor in a cohort sampled during active COVID-19. This sequence joins TRBV7-2 and TRBJ2-7, with 7 bases that match TRBD1. The sample consisted of peripheral blood. The chain's CDR3 is CASSPDREGYEQYF. CDR3 in DNA: TGTGCCAGCAGCCCCGACAGGGAAGGCTACGAGCAGTACTTC.